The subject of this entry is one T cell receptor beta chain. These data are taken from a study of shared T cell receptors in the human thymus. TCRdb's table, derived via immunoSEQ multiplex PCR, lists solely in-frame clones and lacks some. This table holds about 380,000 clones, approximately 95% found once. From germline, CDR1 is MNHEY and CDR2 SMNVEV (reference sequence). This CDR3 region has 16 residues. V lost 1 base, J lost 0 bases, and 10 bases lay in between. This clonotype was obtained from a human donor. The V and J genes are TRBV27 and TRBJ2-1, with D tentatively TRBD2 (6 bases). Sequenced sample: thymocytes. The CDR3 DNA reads TGTGCCAGCAGTTTATTAGCGGTTCCCTCCTACAATGAGCAGTTCTTC. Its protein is CASSLLAVPSYNEQFF.